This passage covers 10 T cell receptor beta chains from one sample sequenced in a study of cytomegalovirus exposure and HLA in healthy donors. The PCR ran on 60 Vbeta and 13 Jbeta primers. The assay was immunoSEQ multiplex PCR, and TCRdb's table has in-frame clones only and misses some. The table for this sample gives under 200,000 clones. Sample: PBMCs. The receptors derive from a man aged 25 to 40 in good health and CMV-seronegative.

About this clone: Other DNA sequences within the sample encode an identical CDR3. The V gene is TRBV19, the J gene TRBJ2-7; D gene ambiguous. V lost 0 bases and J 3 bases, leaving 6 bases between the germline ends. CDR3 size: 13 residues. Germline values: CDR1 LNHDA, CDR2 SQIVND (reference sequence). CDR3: CASSIDRYYEQYF. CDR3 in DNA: TGTGCCAGTAGTATAGACCGCTACTACGAGCAGTACTTC.

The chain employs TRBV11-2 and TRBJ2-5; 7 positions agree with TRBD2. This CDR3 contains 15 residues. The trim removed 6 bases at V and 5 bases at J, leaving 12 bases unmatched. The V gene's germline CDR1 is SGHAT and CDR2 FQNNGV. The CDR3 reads CASSQDGGGWETQYF. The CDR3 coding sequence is TGTGCCAGCAGTCAAGACGGGGGAGGGTGGGAGACCCAGTACTTC.

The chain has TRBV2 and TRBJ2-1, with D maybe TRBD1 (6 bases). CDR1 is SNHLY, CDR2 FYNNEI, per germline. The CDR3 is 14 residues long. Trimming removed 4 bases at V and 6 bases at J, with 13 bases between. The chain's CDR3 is CASSVDRFSNEQFF. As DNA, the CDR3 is TGTGCCAGCAGTGTTGACAGGTTCTCCAATGAGCAGTTCTTC.

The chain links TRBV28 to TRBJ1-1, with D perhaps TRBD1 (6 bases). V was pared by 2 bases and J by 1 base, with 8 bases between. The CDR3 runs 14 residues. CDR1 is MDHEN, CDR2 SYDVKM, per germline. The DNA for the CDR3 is TGTGCCAGCAGTTTACCCAGGGGGAACACTGAAGCTTTCTTT. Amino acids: CASSLPRGNTEAFF.

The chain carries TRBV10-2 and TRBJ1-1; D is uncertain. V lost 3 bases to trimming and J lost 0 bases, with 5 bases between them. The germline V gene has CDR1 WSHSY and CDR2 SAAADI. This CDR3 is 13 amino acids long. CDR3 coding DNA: TGCGCCAGCAGTGAACAGCTGAACACTGAAGCTTTCTTT. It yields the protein CASSEQLNTEAFF.

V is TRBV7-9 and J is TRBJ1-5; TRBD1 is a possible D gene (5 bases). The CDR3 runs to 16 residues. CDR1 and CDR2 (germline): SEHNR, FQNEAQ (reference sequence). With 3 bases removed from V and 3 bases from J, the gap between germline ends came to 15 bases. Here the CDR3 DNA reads TGTGCCAGCAGCTTTGTGATCGGGGGTTACAATCAGCCCCAGCATTTT. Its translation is CASSFVIGGYNQPQHF. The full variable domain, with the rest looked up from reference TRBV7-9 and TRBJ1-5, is DTGVSQNPRHKITKRGQNVTFRCDPISEHNRLYWYRQTLGQGPEFLTYFQNEAQLEKSRLLSDRFSAERPKGSFSTLEIQRTEQGDSAMYLCASSFVIGGYNQPQHFGDGTRLSIL.

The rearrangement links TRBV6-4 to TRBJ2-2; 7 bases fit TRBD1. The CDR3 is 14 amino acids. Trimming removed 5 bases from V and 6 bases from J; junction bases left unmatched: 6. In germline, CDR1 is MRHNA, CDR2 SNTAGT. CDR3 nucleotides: TGTGCCAGCAGTACTACAGGGGAAGCCGGGGAGCTGTTTTTT. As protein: CASSTTGEAGELFF.

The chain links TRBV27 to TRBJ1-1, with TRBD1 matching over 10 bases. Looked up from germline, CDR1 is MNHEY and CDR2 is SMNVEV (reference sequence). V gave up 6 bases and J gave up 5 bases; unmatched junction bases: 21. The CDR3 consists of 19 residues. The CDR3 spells CASSDPGQGSVESRTEAFF. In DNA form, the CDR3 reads TGTGCCAGCAGCGATCCGGGACAGGGGTCGGTTGAGTCCCGGACTGAAGCTTTCTTT.

DNA for the CDR3: TGTGCCAGCAGTTCGGGGGGCACCGGGGAGCTGTTTTTT. It yields the protein CASSSGGTGELFF. The chain links TRBV7-2 to TRBJ2-2; 7 bases fit TRBD2. In germline, CDR1 is SGHTA, CDR2 FQGNSA. The CDR3 sequence is 13 residues long. V shed 6 bases, J shed 4 bases, and the junction held 2 bases outside the gene matches.

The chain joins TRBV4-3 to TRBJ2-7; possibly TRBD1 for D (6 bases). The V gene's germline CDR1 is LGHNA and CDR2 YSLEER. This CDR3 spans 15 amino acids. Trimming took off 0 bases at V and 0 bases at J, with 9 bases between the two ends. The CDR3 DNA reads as TGCGCCAGCAGCCAAGATGAAGGGGGCTCCTACGAGCAGTACTTC. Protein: CASSQDEGGSYEQYF.